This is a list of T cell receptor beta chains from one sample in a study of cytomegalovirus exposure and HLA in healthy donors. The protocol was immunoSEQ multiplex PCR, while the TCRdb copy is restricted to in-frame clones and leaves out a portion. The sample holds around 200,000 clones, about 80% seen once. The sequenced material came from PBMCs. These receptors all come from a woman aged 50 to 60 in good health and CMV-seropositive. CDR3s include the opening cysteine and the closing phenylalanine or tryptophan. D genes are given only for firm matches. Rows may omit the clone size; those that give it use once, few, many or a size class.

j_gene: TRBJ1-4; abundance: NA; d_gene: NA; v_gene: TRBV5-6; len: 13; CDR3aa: CASSLVSRRKLFF; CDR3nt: TGTGCCAGCAGCTTGGTATCACGGAGAAAACTGTTTTTT
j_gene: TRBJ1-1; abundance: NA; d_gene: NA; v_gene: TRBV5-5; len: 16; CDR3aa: CASSPRRGVMNTEAFF; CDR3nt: TGTGCCAGCAGCCCCCGGAGGGGAGTAATGAACACTGAAGCTTTCTTT
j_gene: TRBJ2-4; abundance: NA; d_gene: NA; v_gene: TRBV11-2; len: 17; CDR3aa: CASSLDIRLSAKNIQYF; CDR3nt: TGTGCCAGCAGCTTAGATATAAGACTATCAGCCAAAAACATTCAGTACTTC
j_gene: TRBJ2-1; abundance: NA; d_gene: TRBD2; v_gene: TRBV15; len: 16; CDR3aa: CATSALPSGGTYEQFF; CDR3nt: TGTGCCACCAGCGCCCTTCCTAGCGGGGGGACGTATGAGCAGTTCTTC
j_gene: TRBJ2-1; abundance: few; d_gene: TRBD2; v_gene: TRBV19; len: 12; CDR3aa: CASSSGLLGQFF; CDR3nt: TGTGCCAGTAGTTCGGGACTACTAGGGCAGTTCTTC
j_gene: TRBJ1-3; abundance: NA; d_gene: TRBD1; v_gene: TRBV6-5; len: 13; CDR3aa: CASGRGRGNTIYF; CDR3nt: TGTGCCAGCGGTAGGGGGCGTGGAAACACCATATATTTT
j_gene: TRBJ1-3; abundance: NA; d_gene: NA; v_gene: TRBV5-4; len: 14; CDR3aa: CASSRDISGNTIYF; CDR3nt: TGTGCCAGCAGCCGGGACATTTCTGGAAACACCATATATTTT
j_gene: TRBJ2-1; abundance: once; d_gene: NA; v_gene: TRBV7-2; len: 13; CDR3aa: CASSAGHYNEQFF; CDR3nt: TGTGCCAGCAGCGCCGGACATTACAATGAGCAGTTCTTC
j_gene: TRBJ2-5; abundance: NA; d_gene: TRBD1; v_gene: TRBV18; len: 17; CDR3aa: CASSPLGTGGLGETQYF; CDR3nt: TGTGCCAGCTCACCACTTGGAACAGGGGGCCTCGGGGAGACCCAGTACTTC
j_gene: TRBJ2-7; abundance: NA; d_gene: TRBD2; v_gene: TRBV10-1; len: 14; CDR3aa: CASRIGLGDYEQYF; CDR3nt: TGCGCCAGCAGAATCGGACTAGGGGACTACGAGCAGTACTTC
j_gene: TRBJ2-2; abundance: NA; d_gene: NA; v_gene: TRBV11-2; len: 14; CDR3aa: CASTKEDYTGELFF; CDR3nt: TGTGCCAGCACCAAAGAGGATTACACCGGGGAGCTGTTTTTT
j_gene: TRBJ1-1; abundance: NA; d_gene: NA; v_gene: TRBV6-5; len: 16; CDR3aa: CASSSIAGREGTEAFF; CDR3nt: TGTGCCAGCAGTTCCATAGCCGGGCGAGAGGGAACTGAAGCTTTCTTT
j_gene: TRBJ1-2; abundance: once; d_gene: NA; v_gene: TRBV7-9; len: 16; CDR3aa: CASSFTGTPGDYGYTF; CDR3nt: TGTGCCAGCAGCTTTACAGGGACCCCAGGGGACTATGGCTACACCTTC
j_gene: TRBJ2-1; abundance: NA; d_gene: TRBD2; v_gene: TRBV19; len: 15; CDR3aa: CASSIASGGLNEQFF; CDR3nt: TGTGCCAGTAGTATCGCTAGCGGGGGGCTCAATGAGCAGTTCTTC
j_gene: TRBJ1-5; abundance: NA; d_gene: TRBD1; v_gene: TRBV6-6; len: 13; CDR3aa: CASSPTGGQPQHF; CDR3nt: TGTGCCAGCAGCCCGACAGGGGGACAGCCCCAGCATTTT
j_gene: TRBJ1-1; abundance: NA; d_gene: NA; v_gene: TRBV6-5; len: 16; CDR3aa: CASSYRGNGKNTEAFF; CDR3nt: TGTGCCAGCAGTTACCGGGGGAATGGGAAGAACACTGAAGCTTTCTTT
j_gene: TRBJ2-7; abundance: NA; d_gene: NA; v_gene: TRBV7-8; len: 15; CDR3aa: CASSEGVGPRLEQYF; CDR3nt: TGTGCCAGCAGCGAAGGGGTAGGTCCCAGGTTGGAGCAGTACTTC
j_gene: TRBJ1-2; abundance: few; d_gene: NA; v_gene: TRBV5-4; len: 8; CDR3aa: CASSFRNF; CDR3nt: TGTGCCAGCAGCTTCAGAAACTTC
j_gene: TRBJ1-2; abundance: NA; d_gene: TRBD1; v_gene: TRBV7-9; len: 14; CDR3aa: CASRVPTGEYGYTF; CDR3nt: TGTGCCAGCAGGGTCCCGACAGGGGAGTATGGCTACACCTTC
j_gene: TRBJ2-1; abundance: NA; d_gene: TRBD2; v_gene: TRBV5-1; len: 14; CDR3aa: CASSLAGTSGVGFF; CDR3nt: TGCGCCAGCAGCTTGGCCGGGACTAGCGGGGTGGGGTTCTTC
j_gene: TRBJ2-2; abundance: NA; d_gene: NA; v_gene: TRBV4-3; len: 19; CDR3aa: CASSQDLQGGFLDTGELFF; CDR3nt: TGCGCCAGCAGCCAAGACTTACAGGGCGGTTTTTTGGACACCGGGGAGCTGTTTTTT
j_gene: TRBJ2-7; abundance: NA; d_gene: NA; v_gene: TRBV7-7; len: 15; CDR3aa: CASSLGRRETYEQYF; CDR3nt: TGTGCCAGCAGCTTAGGTCGGAGAGAAACATACGAGCAGTACTTC
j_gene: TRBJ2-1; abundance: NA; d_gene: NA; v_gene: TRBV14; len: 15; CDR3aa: CASSQGTSFYNEQFF; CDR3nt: TGTGCCAGCAGCCAAGGGACAAGCTTCTACAATGAGCAGTTCTTC
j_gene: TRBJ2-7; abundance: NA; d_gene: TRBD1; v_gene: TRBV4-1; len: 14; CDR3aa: CASSSDRGPTEQYF; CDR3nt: TGCGCCAGCAGTTCTGACAGGGGCCCTACCGAGCAGTACTTC
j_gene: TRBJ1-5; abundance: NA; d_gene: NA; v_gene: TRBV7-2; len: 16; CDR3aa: CASSLVTGVGNQPQHF; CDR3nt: TGTGCCAGCAGCTTAGTTACGGGTGTGGGCAATCAGCCCCAGCATTTT
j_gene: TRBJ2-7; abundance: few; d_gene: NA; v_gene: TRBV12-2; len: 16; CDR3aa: CASRPKTGGDSYEQYF; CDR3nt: TGTGCAAGTCGTCCCAAGACAGGGGGGGACTCCTACGAGCAGTACTTC
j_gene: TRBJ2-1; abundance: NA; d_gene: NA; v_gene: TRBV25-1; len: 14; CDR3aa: CASSEYHHSNEQFF; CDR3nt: TGTGCCAGCAGTGAATACCACCACAGCAATGAGCAGTTCTTC
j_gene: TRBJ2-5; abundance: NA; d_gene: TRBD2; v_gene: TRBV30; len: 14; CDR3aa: CAWSDRGEGETQYF; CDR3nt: TGTGCCTGGAGTGATCGCGGGGAGGGCGAGACCCAGTACTTC
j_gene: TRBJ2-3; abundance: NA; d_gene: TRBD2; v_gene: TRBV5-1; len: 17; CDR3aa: CASSLVVAGGRADTQYF; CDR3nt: TGCGCCAGCAGCTTGGTAGTAGCGGGGGGGCGAGCAGATACGCAGTATTTT
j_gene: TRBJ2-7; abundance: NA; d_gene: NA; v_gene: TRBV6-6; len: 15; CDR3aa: CASSYPSGVTYEQYF; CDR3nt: TGTGCCAGCAGTTACCCGTCAGGTGTTACCTACGAGCAGTACTTC
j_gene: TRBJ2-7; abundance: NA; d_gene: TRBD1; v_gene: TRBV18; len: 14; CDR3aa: CASSPGTGGYEQYF; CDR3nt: TGTGCCAGCTCACCAGGGACAGGGGGCTACGAGCAGTACTTC
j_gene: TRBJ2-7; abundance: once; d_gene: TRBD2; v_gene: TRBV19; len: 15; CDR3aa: CASSIGSGGAFEQYF; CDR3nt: TGTGCCAGTAGTATAGGGAGCGGGGGGGCCTTCGAGCAGTACTTC
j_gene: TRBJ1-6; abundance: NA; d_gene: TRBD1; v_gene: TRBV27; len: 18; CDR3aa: CASSFRQGPSSYNSPLHF; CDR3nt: TGTGCCAGCAGTTTTAGACAGGGCCCGAGCTCCTATAATTCACCCCTCCACTTT
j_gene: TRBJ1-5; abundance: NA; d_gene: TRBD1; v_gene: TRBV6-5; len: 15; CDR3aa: CASSSDDREDQPQHF; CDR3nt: TGTGCCAGCAGTTCGGACGACAGGGAGGATCAGCCCCAGCATTTT
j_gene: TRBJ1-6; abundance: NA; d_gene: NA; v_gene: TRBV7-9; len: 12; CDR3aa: CSSSFNNSPLHF; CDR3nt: TGTTCCAGCAGCTTTAATAATTCACCCCTCCACTTT
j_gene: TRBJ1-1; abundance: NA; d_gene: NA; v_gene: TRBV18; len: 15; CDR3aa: CASSPTAEANTEAFF; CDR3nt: TGTGCCAGCTCACCAACGGCGGAGGCCAACACTGAAGCTTTCTTT
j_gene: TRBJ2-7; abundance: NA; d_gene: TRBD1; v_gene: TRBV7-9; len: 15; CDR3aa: CASSLRQGVSDEQYF; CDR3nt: TGTGCCAGCAGCTTAAGGCAGGGGGTATCGGACGAGCAGTACTTC
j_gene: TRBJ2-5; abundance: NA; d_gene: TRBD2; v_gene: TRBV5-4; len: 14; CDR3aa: CASSPVAGEKTQYF; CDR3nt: TGTGCCAGCAGCCCCGTAGCGGGGGAGAAGACCCAGTACTTC
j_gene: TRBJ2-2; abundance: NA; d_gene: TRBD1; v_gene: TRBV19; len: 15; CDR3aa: CASSSGQGGTGELFF; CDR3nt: TGTGCCAGTAGTTCCGGACAGGGTGGCACCGGGGAGCTGTTTTTT
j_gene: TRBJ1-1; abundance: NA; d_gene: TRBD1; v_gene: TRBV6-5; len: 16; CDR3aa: CASSFRDSGENTEAFF; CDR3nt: TGTGCCAGCAGTTTCCGGGACAGCGGCGAGAACACTGAAGCTTTCTTT
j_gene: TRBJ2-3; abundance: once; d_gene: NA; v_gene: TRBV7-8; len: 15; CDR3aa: CASSLSPGPINTQYF; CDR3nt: TGTGCCAGCAGCTTAAGTCCCGGTCCCATAAATACGCAGTATTTT
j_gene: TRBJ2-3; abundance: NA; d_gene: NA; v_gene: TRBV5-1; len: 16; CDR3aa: CASSSAGVASTDTQYF; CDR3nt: TGCGCCAGCAGCTCAGCAGGGGTCGCCAGCACAGATACGCAGTATTTT
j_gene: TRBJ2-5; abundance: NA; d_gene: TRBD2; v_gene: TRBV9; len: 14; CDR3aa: CASSLRTSGETQYF; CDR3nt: TGTGCCAGCAGCCTCCGGACTAGCGGGGAGACCCAGTACTTC
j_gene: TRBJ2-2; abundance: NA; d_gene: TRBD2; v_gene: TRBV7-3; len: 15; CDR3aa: CASRIAGLNTGELFF; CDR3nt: TGTGCCAGCAGGATAGCGGGCCTTAACACCGGGGAGCTGTTTTTT
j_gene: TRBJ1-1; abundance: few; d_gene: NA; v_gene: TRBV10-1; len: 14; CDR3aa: CASNRKQADTEAFF; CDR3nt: TGCGCCAGCAACCGAAAACAGGCGGACACTGAAGCTTTCTTT
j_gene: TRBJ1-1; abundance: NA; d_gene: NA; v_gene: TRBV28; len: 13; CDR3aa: CAAGDRVGTEAFF; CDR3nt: TGTGCAGCAGGGGATCGGGTTGGCACTGAAGCTTTCTTT
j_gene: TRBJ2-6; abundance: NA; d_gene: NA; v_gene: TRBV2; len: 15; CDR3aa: CARRGTAAGANVLTF; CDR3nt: TGTGCCAGAAGAGGAACAGCGGCTGGGGCCAACGTCCTGACTTTC
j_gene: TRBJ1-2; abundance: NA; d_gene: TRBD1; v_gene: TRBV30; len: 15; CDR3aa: CAWRDRGRGPYGYTF; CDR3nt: TGTGCCTGGAGGGACAGGGGGCGGGGACCCTATGGCTACACCTTC
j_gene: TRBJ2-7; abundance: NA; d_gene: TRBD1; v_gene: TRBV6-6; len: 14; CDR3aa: CASSYGTGTYEQYF; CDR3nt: TGTGCCAGCAGTTACGGGACAGGGACCTACGAGCAGTACTTC
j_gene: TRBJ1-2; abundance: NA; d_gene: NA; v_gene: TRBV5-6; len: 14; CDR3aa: CASSLQGLNYGYTF; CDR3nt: TGTGCCAGCAGCTTACAGGGTCTAAACTATGGCTACACCTTC
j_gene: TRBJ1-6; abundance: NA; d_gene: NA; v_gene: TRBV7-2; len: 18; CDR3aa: CASSEYAGESSYNSPLHF; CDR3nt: TGTGCCAGCAGCGAATATGCGGGGGAGAGCTCCTATAATTCACCCCTCCACTTT
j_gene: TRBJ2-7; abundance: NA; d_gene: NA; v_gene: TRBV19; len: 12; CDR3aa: CASSISGYEQYF; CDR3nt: TGTGCCAGTAGTATCTCAGGGTACGAGCAGTACTTC
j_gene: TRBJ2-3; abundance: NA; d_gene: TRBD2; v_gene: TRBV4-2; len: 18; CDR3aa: CASSPWGTSGRNTDTQYF; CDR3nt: TGTGCCAGCAGCCCCTGGGGGACTAGCGGGCGCAACACAGATACGCAGTATTTT
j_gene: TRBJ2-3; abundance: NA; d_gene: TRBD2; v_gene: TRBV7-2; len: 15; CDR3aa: CASSGDSGRLRAQYF; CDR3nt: TGTGCCAGCAGCGGTGATAGCGGGCGACTTAGGGCGCAGTATTTT
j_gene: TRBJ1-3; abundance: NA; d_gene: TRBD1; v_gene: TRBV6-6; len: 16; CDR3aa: CASSSSDRGGGNTIYF; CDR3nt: TGTGCCAGCAGTTCCTCCGACAGGGGAGGGGGAAACACCATATATTTT
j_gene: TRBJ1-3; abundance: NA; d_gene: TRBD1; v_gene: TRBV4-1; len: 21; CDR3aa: CASSQTIFGQGAERSGNTIYF; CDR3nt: TGCGCCAGCAGCCAAACAATATTTGGACAGGGGGCGGAACGCTCTGGAAACACCATATATTTT
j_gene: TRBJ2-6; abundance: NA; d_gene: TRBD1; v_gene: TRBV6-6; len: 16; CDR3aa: CASSLAQGAGANVLTF; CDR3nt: TGTGCCAGCAGCCTAGCCCAGGGGGCTGGGGCCAACGTCCTGACTTTC
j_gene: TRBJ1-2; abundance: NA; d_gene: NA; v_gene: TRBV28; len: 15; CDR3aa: CASNGRERGRYGYTF; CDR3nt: TGTGCCAGCAATGGAAGGGAAAGAGGGCGGTATGGCTACACCTTC